These 9 T cell receptor beta chains were sequenced from one sample in a study of blood T cell repertoires in COVID-19. Sequencing was performed with immunoSEQ multiplex PCR; in TCRdb, only in-frame clones are kept and a portion is missing. The sample shows a few hundred thousand clones, around 85% of them seen only once. Sequences were obtained from peripheral blood. The source is a human donor in a cohort sampled during active COVID-19.

The CDR3 reads CATSSTPGTTFTDTQYF. CDR3 in DNA: TGTGCCACCAGTTCTACGCCGGGAACAACCTTCACAGATACGCAGTATTTT. This chain uses TRBV24-1 with TRBJ2-3; a weak D match, TRBD2 (5 bases). The V end was cut by 6 bases, the J end by 2 bases, with 20 bases between. Looked up from germline, CDR1 is KGHDR and CDR2 is SFDVKD. This CDR3 spans 17 amino acids.

This clone was seen a few times. V is TRBV24-1 and J is TRBJ2-1; the match to TRBD1 covers 11 bases. CDR3 length: 16 residues. The V and J ends lost 3 bases and 7 bases, in that order; junction bases with no gene match: 7. CDR1 is KGHDR and CDR2 is SFDVKD in the germline V gene. The CDR3 DNA is TGTGCCACCAGTGATCCCGGACAGGGGGCGGGAAATGAGCAGTTCTTC. Amino acids: CATSDPGQGAGNEQFF.

The chain recombines TRBV2 with TRBJ2-7; no definite D call. Germline V lookup: CDR1 SNHLY, CDR2 FYNNEI. With 5 bases removed from V and 4 bases from J, the gap between germline ends came to 6 bases. The CDR3 length is 11 residues. The CDR3 is CASSFMYEQYF. The CDR3 DNA reads as TGTGCCAGCAGTTTTATGTACGAGCAGTACTTC.

The chain couples TRBV6-2 or TRBV6-3 to TRBJ2-7; TRBD1 aligns across 8 bases. CDR1 is MNHEY and CDR2 is SVGEGT in the germline V gene. The CDR3 has 14 residues. The ends lost 2 bases at V and 3 bases at J; junction bases unmatched: 3. The CDR3 nucleotides are TGTGCCAGCAGTTACCCGGGACAGGTCTACGAGCAGTACTTC. Its protein is CASSYPGQVYEQYF.

This clone appeared a few times. This CDR3 reads CASSLDPGLARAQYF. The CDR3 DNA is TGCGCCAGCAGCTTGGACCCGGGACTGGCTCGAGCGCAGTATTTT. The chain employs TRBV5-1 and TRBJ2-3, with D maybe TRBD2 (6 bases). This CDR3 comprises 15 residues. Germline V gives CDR1 SGHRS, CDR2 YFSETQ. V lost 0 bases and J 10 bases, leaving 18 bases between the germline ends.

The J gene is TRBJ2-1, the V gene TRBV5-5; TRBD2 matches at 11 bases. The CDR3 covers 15 residues. V was clipped by 3 bases and J by 7 bases; unmatched bases: 6. Looked up from germline, CDR1 is SGHKS and CDR2 is YYEKEE (reference sequence). The CDR3: CASSSLAGVGNEQFF. CDR3 DNA sequence: TGTGCCAGCAGCTCACTAGCGGGAGTTGGGAATGAGCAGTTCTTC.

The CDR3 DNA is TGCAGCGTTCAACCTAGCGGGACGGGAAATGAGCAGTTCTTC. Translation gives CSVQPSGTGNEQFF. The rearrangement joins TRBV29-1 to TRBJ2-1; the match to TRBD2 covers 9 bases. J lost 7 bases, V lost 5 bases, and 9 bases had no gene match. The CDR3 covers 14 residues. Germline V gene sequence: CDR1 SQVTM, CDR2 ANQGSEA.

This chain uses TRBV28 with TRBJ1-1, with 8 bases that match TRBD1. Germline V lookup: CDR1 MDHEN, CDR2 SYDVKM. Germline trimming cut 6 bases from V and 10 bases from J; bases unmatched to any gene: 7. The CDR3 runs to 12 residues. The CDR3 coding sequence is TGTGCCAGCAGGAAAACGCAGGGGGCAGCTTTCTTT. Residues: CASRKTQGAAFF.

The chain joins TRBV7-2 to TRBJ2-7, with 8 bases aligning to TRBD2. V gave up 2 bases and J gave up 0 bases; unmatched junction bases: 3. Germline V gene lookup returns CDR1 SGHTA and CDR2 FQGNSA. This CDR3 spans 15 amino acids. CDR3 in DNA: TGTGCCAGCAGCTTAAAGCGGGGGTTCTCCTACGAGCAGTACTTC. Amino acids: CASSLKRGFSYEQYF.